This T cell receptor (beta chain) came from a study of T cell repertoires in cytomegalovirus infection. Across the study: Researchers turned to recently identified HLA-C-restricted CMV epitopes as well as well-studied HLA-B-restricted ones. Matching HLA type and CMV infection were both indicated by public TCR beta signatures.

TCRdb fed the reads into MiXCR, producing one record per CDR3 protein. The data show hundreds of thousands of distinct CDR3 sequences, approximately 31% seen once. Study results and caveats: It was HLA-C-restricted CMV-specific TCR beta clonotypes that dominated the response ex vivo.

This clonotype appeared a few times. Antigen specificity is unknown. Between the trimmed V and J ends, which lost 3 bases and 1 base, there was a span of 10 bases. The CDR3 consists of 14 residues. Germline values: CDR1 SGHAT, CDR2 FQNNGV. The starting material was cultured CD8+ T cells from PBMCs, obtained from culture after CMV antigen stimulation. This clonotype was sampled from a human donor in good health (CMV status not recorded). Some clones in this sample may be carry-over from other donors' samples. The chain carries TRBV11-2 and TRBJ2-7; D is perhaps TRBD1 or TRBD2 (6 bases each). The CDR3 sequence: CASSLLGGSYEQYV. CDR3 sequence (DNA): TGTGCCAGCAGCTTGCTAGGGGGGTCCTACGAGCAGTACGTC.